This is a list of T cell receptor beta chains from one sample in a study of cytomegalovirus exposure and HLA in healthy donors. TCRdb's copy holds only in-frame clones and misses some; the assay was immunoSEQ multiplex PCR. The sample consists of under 250,000 clones, less than 85% of them appearing once. Sequences were obtained from PBMCs. These receptors were obtained from a woman aged 18-30 years in good health and CMV-seronegative. The CDR3 runs from the conserved cysteine through the conserved F or W. The D gene is left open where the match is weak.

D	V	J	DNA	CDR3
NA	TRBV9	TRBJ2-3	TGTGCCAGCAGCCCTTCGGACTCTAGCACAGATACGCAGTATTTT	CASSPSDSSTDTQYF
TRBD1	TRBV6-1	TRBJ2-7	TGTGCCAGCACCTCAGGAGGGACAGGGGGCCACGAGCAGTACTTC	CASTSGGTGGHEQYF
NA	TRBV19	TRBJ2-7	TGTGCCAGTAGTATAGGTGGGGGATCTCCCTACGAGCAGTACTTC	CASSIGGGSPYEQYF
NA	TRBV11-3	TRBJ2-1	TGTGCCAGCAGCTTAACTACGGCGGGAATCTACAATGAGCAGTTCTTC	CASSLTTAGIYNEQFF
TRBD2	TRBV5-1	TRBJ2-1	TGCGCCAGCAGCTTGGGACTAGCGGGGGGCGGGAATGAGCAGTTCTTC	CASSLGLAGGGNEQFF
NA	TRBV5-1	TRBJ2-1	TGCGCCAGCAGGGGGGACATAAGTGATGAGCAGTTCTTC	CASRGDISDEQFF
NA	TRBV2	TRBJ1-1	TGTGCCAGCAGTGTTATGAACACTGAAGCTTTCTTT	CASSVMNTEAFF
TRBD1	TRBV6-1	TRBJ1-4	TGTGCCAGCAGTGAAGCCTGGGACAGTAATGAAAAACTGTTTTTT	CASSEAWDSNEKLFF
NA	TRBV2	TRBJ2-5	TGTGCCAGCACCAGGGAAGAAGAGACCCAGTACTTC	CASTREEETQYF
TRBD2	TRBV27	TRBJ2-7	TGTGCCAGCAGTCGGGGGGGTGAGCAGTACTTC	CASSRGGEQYF
NA	TRBV7-2	TRBJ1-2	TGTGCCAGCAGCTTGATGGGGCCCGGGTATGGCTACACCTTC	CASSLMGPGYGYTF